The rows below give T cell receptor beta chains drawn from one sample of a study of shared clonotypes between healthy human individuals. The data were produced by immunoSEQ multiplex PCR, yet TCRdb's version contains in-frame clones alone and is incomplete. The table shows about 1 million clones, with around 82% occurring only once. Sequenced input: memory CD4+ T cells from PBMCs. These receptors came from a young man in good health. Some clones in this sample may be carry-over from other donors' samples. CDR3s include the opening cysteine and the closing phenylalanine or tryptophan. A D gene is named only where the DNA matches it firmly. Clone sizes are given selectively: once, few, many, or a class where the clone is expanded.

CASSTTGWNNSPLHF	TGTGCCAGCAGTACGACAGGGTGGAATAATTCACCCCTCCACTTT	TRBV28	TRBJ1-6	.	TRBD1
CASRETGGRYGYTF	TGTGCCAGCAGGGAGACAGGGGGCCGATATGGCTACACCTTC	TRBV6-5	TRBJ1-2	.	TRBD1
CASSPFLTGAAPVETQYF	TGTGCCAGCAGCCCCTTTCTCACGGGGGCTGCGCCTGTTGAGACCCAGTACTTC	TRBV7-9	TRBJ2-5	.	.
CATSRDSSRYTF	TGTGCCACCAGCCGGGACTCTTCTCGCTACACCTTC	TRBV15	TRBJ1-2	.	.
CASSQLRQVTYEQYF	TGCGCCAGCAGCCAATTAAGACAGGTGACCTACGAGCAGTACTTC	TRBV4-1	TRBJ2-7	once	.
CASSTQSSGNTIYF	TGTGCCAGCAGCACGCAGAGCTCTGGAAACACCATATATTTT	TRBV7-2	TRBJ1-3	once	.
CASRPFGGRARSKNEQFF	TGTGCAAGTCGGCCCTTCGGCGGGAGGGCCCGGTCAAAGAATGAGCAGTTCTTC	TRBV12-2	TRBJ2-1	.	.
CASSQSRTDTQYF	TGTGCCAGCTCACAATCCCGCACAGATACGCAGTATTTT	TRBV18	TRBJ2-3	once	.
CAWSVPGLAGGRYEQYF	TGTGCCTGGAGTGTCCCGGGACTAGCGGGAGGACGCTACGAGCAGTACTTC	TRBV30	TRBJ2-7	.	TRBD2
CASSPQSGQAYEQYF	TGTGCCAGCTCACCACAGTCGGGACAGGCCTACGAGCAGTACTTC	TRBV18	TRBJ2-7	.	TRBD1
CASSTAVAGGDTQYF	TGTGCCAGCAGCACAGCCGTAGCGGGAGGAGATACGCAGTATTTT	TRBV7-3	TRBJ2-3	.	TRBD2
CASSNFRDPRGEQYF	TGTGCCAGCAGCAATTTCAGGGACCCCCGAGGCGAGCAGTACTTC	TRBV7-8	TRBJ2-7	.	.
CASRTQGAGNTEAFF	TGTGCCAGTAGGACACAGGGGGCCGGAAACACTGAAGCTTTCTTT	TRBV19	TRBJ1-1	.	TRBD1
CATWPGGSSYNEQFF	TGTGCCACCTGGCCGGGAGGAAGCTCCTACAATGAGCAGTTCTTC	TRBV6-5	TRBJ2-1	.	TRBD2
CAISDPLGRTSSTDTQYF	TGTGCCATCAGTGACCCTTTAGGAAGGACCTCTAGCACAGATACGCAGTATTTT	TRBV10-3	TRBJ2-3	.	.
CASSQDLGQNYGYTF	TGTGCCAGCAGCCAAGATCTAGGGCAGAACTATGGCTACACCTTC	TRBV14	TRBJ1-2	.	.
CASSLAVGTGGEETQYF	TGCGCCAGCAGCTTGGCCGTAGGGACAGGGGGCGAAGAGACCCAGTACTTC	TRBV5-1	TRBJ2-5	.	TRBD1
CASSPTRDNEQFF	TGTGCCAGCAGCCCAACCAGGGACAATGAGCAGTTCTTC	TRBV7-2	TRBJ2-1	.	.